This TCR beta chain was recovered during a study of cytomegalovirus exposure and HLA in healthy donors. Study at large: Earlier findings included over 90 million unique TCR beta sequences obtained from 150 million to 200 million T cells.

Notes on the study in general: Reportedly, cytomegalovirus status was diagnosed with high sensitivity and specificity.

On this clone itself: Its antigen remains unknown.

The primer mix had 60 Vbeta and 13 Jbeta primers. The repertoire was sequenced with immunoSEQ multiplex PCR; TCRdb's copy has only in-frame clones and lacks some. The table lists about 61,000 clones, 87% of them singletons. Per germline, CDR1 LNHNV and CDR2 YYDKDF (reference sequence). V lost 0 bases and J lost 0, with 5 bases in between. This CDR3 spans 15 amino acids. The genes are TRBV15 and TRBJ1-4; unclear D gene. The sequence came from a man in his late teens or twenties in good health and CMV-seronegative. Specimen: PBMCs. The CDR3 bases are TGTGCCACCAGCAGAGACAGTGCAACTAATGAAAAACTGTTTTTT. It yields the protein CATSRDSATNEKLFF.